This entry lists 30 T cell receptor beta chains sequenced from one sample in a study of regulatory T cells in long-lasting Graves disease. Time point in this sample: newly diagnosed GD, antithyroid drugs for less than 3 months. PBMCs were the source of the RNA used for TCR sequencing. Through Arm-PCR of CDR3 regions and iRepertoire HTBI primers, TCR beta libraries were built. TCRdb re-derived calls from the multiplex PCR reads in MiXCR, one entry per CDR3 protein. Among about 540,000 distinct CDR3 sequences listed, roughly 12% were seen once. These data also formed part of another study, on T cells in Graves' hyperthyroidism and ophthalmopathy.

The source was peripheral blood mononuclear cells (PBMCs), collected at new diagnosis, from a patient treated with antithyroid drugs. The receptors were gathered from a young man with Graves disease.

As for this clonotype: A much larger clone differs by one base, so this may be a read error. The rearrangement links TRBV11-2 to TRBJ2-7, with TRBD2 identical over 12 bases. Germline CDR1 is SGHAT and CDR2 is FQNNGV. J was trimmed by 6 bases and V by 7 bases; bases with no gene match: 7. This CDR3 region has 14 residues. CDR3 in amino acids: CASNRLAGEGEQYF. In nucleotides, the CDR3 is TGTGCCAGCAACAGACTAGCGGGAGAGGGCGAGCAGTACTTC. The full variable domain, completed using reference TRBV11-2 and TRBJ2-7, is EAGVAQSPRYKIIEKRQSVAFWCNPISGHATLYWYQQILGQGPKLLIQFQNNGVVDDSQLPKDRFSAERLKGVDSTLKIQPAKLEDSAVYLCASNRLAGEGEQYFGPGTRLTVT.

This clonotype was seen repeatedly, ten times or more. The chain carries TRBV7-2 and TRBJ2-1; D not resolved. This CDR3 is 13 amino acids long. Germline V gives CDR1 SGHTA, CDR2 FQGNSA. V lost 3 bases to trimming and J lost 10 bases, with 13 bases between them. CDR3 coding DNA: TGTGCCAGCAGCTTGGCGTTTGCTGGAGAGCAGTTCTTC. Translated: CASSLAFAGEQFF.

This clonotype has just a few counts. The chain recombines TRBV29-1 with TRBJ2-7; D not resolved. CDR3 length equals 15 residues. Germline CDR1 SQVTM, CDR2 ANQGSEA. Trimming took 4 bases from V and 3 from J, leaving 19 bases between them. The DNA of the CDR3 is TGCAGCGTTGCCCGCTTAGGACCAATTTTCTACGAGCAGTACTTC. It codes for CSVARLGPIFYEQYF.

In the case of this clonotype: Given a far larger clone just one base away, this is likely a sequencing read error. V gene TRBV5-1 combines with J gene TRBJ2-2, with D possibly TRBD2 on 5 matching bases. The CDR3 runs 14 residues. CDR1 and CDR2 from the germline V gene are SGHRS and YFSETQ. The CDR3 DNA follows: TGTGCCAGCAGTGAAGCGCCGGTACCCGGGGAGCTGTCTTTT. Amino acids: CASSEAPVPGELSF.

This clonotype came up a few times. The chain carries TRBV7-9 and TRBJ2-1; a possible D gene is TRBD2 (6 bases). Germline CDR1 reads SEHNR; CDR2 reads FQNEAQ (reference sequence). The CDR3 contains 17 residues. V lost 3 bases, J lost 0 bases, and 15 bases lay in between. The CDR3 bases are TGTGCCAGCAGCTTTAGGAGCGGGTCGAGCTCCTACAATGAGCAGTTCTTC. This codes for CASSFRSGSSSYNEQFF.

A few counts support this clonotype. In DNA form, the CDR3 reads TGTGCCAGCAGCTTAGGGAACAGACAAGAGACCCAGTACTTC. This codes for CASSLGNRQETQYF. V and J are TRBV7-2 and TRBJ2-5; D is unclear. The CDR3 loop spans 14 amino acids. Between the trimmed V and J ends, which lost 1 base and 2 bases, there was a span of 8 bases. Germline CDR1 reads SGHTA; CDR2 reads FQGNSA.

The gene calls are TRBV30 and TRBJ2-1; 10 bases align to TRBD2. The germline V gene encodes CDR1 GTSNPN and CDR2 SVGIG (reference sequence). This CDR3 has 15 residues. Trimming cost V 0 bases and J 8 bases; bases outside gene matches: 7. CDR3 nucleotides: TGTGCCTGGAGTGTACCTAGCGGGAGAACCCATGAGCAGTTCTTC. It translates to CAWSVPSGRTHEQFF.

The rearrangement links TRBV6-1 to TRBJ1-5, with TRBD1 identical over 11 bases. The germline gives CDR1 MNHNS, CDR2 SASEGT. The CDR3 extends over 17 amino acids. Unmatched junction bases numbered 14, after V lost 8 bases and J lost 5 bases. For the CDR3, the DNA is TGTGCCAGCGGGACCATTGGACAGGGGGCTTATTATCAGCCCCAGCATTTT. Translating it yields CASGTIGQGAYYQPQHF.

For this clonotype: The junction does not match germline at one end; this may be a read error. The gene calls are TRBV7-2 and TRBJ2-1; 12 positions agree with TRBD2. The CDR3 extends over 12 amino acids. Germline loops: CDR1 SGHTA, CDR2 FQGNSA. The CDR3 sequence: CASSLAGGPQFF. Here the CDR3 DNA reads TGTGCCAGCAGCCTAGCGGGGGGGCCTCAGTTCTTC.

As concerns this clonotype: This could be a read error, since a much larger clone is one nucleotide away. The chain employs TRBV5-1 and TRBJ1-1; possible D gene TRBD1, 5 bases. The CDR3 has 12 residues. Germline CDR1 and CDR2: SGHRS and YFSETQ. The CDR3 region is CASRLGTEEDFF. CDR3 bases: TGTGCCAGCAGACTTGGGACGGAAGAAGATTTCTTT.

This clonotype was detected a few times. The chain is built from TRBV19 and TRBJ1-6; D unclear. Trimming pared 5 bases from V and 7 bases from J, leaving 12 bases between. Germline loops: CDR1 LNHDA, CDR2 SQIVND (reference sequence). The CDR3 has 14 residues. The CDR3 reads CASSFETLNSPLHF. The CDR3 DNA follows: TGTGCCAGTAGTTTCGAGACGCTCAATTCACCCCTCCACTTT. The variable domain in full, completed from reference TRBV19 and TRBJ1-6, reads DGGITQSPKYLFRKEGQNVTLSCEQNLNHDAMYWYRQDPGQGLRLIYYSQIVNDFQKGDIAEGYSVSREKKESFPLTVTSAQKNPTAFYLCASSFETLNSPLHFGNGTRLTVT.

This clonotype has just a few counts. This chain connects TRBV20-1 to TRBJ2-7; D is perhaps TRBD2 (6 bases). Germline loops: CDR1 DFQATT, CDR2 SNEGSKA (reference sequence). This CDR3 spans 11 amino acids. Deletions cut 6 bases from V and 2 bases from J, with 8 bases between. CDR3 in DNA: TGCAGTGCCCGGGGGACCTACGAGCAGTACTTC. Amino acid sequence: CSARGTYEQYF.

This clonotype was picked up many times. V and J are TRBV29-1 and TRBJ2-5; 9 bases align to TRBD1. J lost 4 bases, V lost 3 bases, and 3 bases had no gene match. CDR3 length: 13 amino acids. Germline-derived CDR1 and CDR2 are SQVTM and ANQGSEA. The CDR3 protein is CSVDGDRVETQYF. DNA of the CDR3: TGCAGCGTTGACGGGGACAGGGTAGAGACCCAGTACTTC.

Notes on this clonotype: Mismatch with germline at one junction end may stem from a read error. This chain links TRBV13 with TRBJ1-2, with unresolved D. Per the germline V gene, CDR1 is PRHDT and CDR2 is FYEKMQ (reference sequence). The CDR3 length is 16 residues. CDR3 in amino acids: CASSQAPAGFDYGYTF. The CDR3, as DNA: TGCGCCAGCAGCCAGGCCCCCGCCGGATTTGACTATGGCTACACCTTC.

The chain links TRBV4-1 to TRBJ1-5; 7 bases map to TRBD1. CDR1 and CDR2 (germline): MGHRA, YSYEKL. With 1 base clipped from V and 2 bases from J, the junction kept 2 bases outside the gene matches. This CDR3 comprises 15 residues. The CDR3 loop is CASSQVTGGNQPQHF. In DNA, the CDR3 is TGCGCCAGCAGCCAAGTAACAGGGGGCAATCAGCCCCAGCATTTT.

This clonotype occurred many times. One junction end does not reproduce the germline sequence, and a read error may be involved. The chain combines TRBV30 with TRBJ1-1; 7 positions agree with TRBD1. The CDR3 covers 13 residues. Germline-derived CDR1 and CDR2 are GTSNPN and SVGIG (reference sequence). CDR3 in amino acids: CAITQGRPSVAFF. DNA for the CDR3: TGCGCTATTACACAGGGGCGCCCCAGTGTAGCTTTCTTT.

This clonotype was found a few times. This sequence joins TRBV18 and TRBJ2-5, with D perhaps matching TRBD1 or TRBD2 (5 bases each). The germline V gene has CDR1 KGHSH and CDR2 LQKENI. V dropped 4 bases and J dropped 7 bases, with 10 bases sitting between them. CDR3 size: 12 residues. The chain's CDR3 is CASSRDEGTQYF. The DNA of the CDR3 is TGTGCCAGCTCACGGGACGAGGGGACCCAGTACTTC.

This clonotype was seen many times. The V gene is TRBV29-1, the J gene TRBJ1-4; D gene unclear. V was shortened by 4 bases and J by 0 bases, with 15 bases between the two germline ends. The CDR3 covers 16 residues. CDR1 and CDR2 from the germline V gene are SQVTM and ANQGSEA. CDR3 in amino acids: CSVGENYTATNEKLFF. CDR3 DNA: TGCAGCGTTGGGGAAAATTACACCGCAACTAATGAAAAACTGTTTTTT.

On this clonotype itself: Since a much larger clone is just one base distant, this may be a read error. The rearrangement joins TRBV20-1 to TRBJ2-1, with TRBD2 matching 9 bases. This CDR3 is built from 14 residues. Germline V CDR1 and CDR2: DFQATT, SNEGSKA (reference sequence). After removal of 4 bases from V and 12 bases from J, the junction contained 13 bases not matched to a gene. This CDR3 reads CSAIPVTSGSWQFF. Here the CDR3 DNA reads TGCAGTGCTATCCCCGTGACTAGCGGAAGTTGGCAGTTCTTC.

This clonotype was counted many times. The J gene is TRBJ2-3, the V gene TRBV6-2 or TRBV6-3; 7 bases fit TRBD2. V lost 7 bases to trimming and J lost 1 base; unmatched junction nucleotides: 8. Germline CDR1 is MNHEY and CDR2 is SVGEGT. This CDR3 contains 15 residues. The CDR3 DNA follows: TGTGCCAGCAATCCTAGCGGCCCTGGCACAGATACGCAGTATTTT. Encoded protein: CASNPSGPGTDTQYF.

This clonotype has more than one count but fewer than ten. This rearrangement joins TRBV7-3 to TRBJ2-3, with D maybe TRBD1 (7 bases). V lost 5 bases to trimming and J lost 2 bases, with 14 bases between them. This CDR3 contains 15 residues. Germline lookup yields CDR1 SGHTA and CDR2 FQGTGA. The CDR3, as DNA: TGTGCCAGCAGCGACCAGGGGGGCCCCACAGATACGCAGTATTTT. As protein: CASSDQGGPTDTQYF.

This clonotype was observed at least ten times. The gene calls are TRBV20-1 and TRBJ2-5, with 7 bases matching TRBD1. V gave up 6 bases and J gave up 2 bases; unmatched junction bases: 6. The CDR3 totals 13 residues. Germline V gene sequence: CDR1 DFQATT, CDR2 SNEGSKA (reference sequence). CDR3 DNA sequence: TGCAGTGCCGAGTCGACAGGGCAAGAGACCCAGTACTTC. This sequence encodes CSAESTGQETQYF.

This clonotype was detected only a few times. The chain links TRBV9 to TRBJ2-7; D not certain. V was pared by 0 bases and J by 5 bases, with 9 bases between. Germline V lookup: CDR1 SGDLS, CDR2 YYNGEE. The CDR3 covers 13 residues. CDR3 region: CASSVGEWNEQYF. CDR3 coding DNA: TGTGCCAGCAGCGTAGGAGAATGGAACGAGCAGTACTTC.

This clonotype occurred many times. This chain connects TRBV2 to TRBJ2-7; the match to TRBD1 covers 9 bases. This CDR3 has 14 amino acids. V was clipped by 2 bases and J by 6 bases; unmatched bases: 5. Germline assignment: CDR1 SNHLY and CDR2 FYNNEI. CDR3 sequence: CASSEYRGLAEQYF. In DNA, the CDR3 is TGTGCCAGCAGTGAATACAGGGGGCTCGCCGAGCAGTACTTC.

The table lists this clonotype with a few counts. This chain connects TRBV6-1 to TRBJ2-3; TRBD1 agrees at 10 bases. The CDR3 runs 15 residues. CDR1 is MNHNS and CDR2 is SASEGT in the germline V gene. The J segment lost 1 base and the V segment lost 6 bases, leaving 4 bases of the junction unmatched. The CDR3, as DNA: TGTGCCAGCAGCCGACAGGGGGCCGGCACAGATACGCAGTATTTT. Translated, it gives CASSRQGAGTDTQYF.

This clonotype was observed many times. This sequence joins TRBV2 and TRBJ2-3; the D gene could be TRBD1 or TRBD2 (6 bases each). This CDR3 contains 15 residues. Germline CDR1 and CDR2: SNHLY and FYNNEI. Trimming pared 6 bases from V and 2 bases from J, leaving 15 bases between. The CDR3 spells CASSPQGTSTDTQYF. CDR3 nucleotides: TGTGCCAGCAGCCCTCAGGGGACTTCCACAGATACGCAGTATTTT.

This clonotype was seen only a few times. The gene calls are TRBV6-1 and TRBJ1-1; D is unclear. CDR1 and CDR2 from the germline V gene are MNHNS and SASEGT. Deletions cut 8 bases from V and 1 base from J, with 11 bases between. This CDR3 spans 13 amino acids. The CDR3 loop is CASGPLRNTEAFF. The CDR3 coding sequence is TGTGCCAGCGGTCCTTTGAGGAACACTGAAGCTTTCTTT.

The J gene is TRBJ2-2, the V gene TRBV5-1; TRBD1 matches at 7 bases. Germline values: CDR1 SGHRS, CDR2 YFSETQ. The CDR3 is 15 amino acids. Trimming cost V 9 bases and J 0 bases; bases outside gene matches: 8. In DNA form, the CDR3 reads TGCGCCACACGAGACAGGGAGACGAACACCGGGGAGCTGTTTTTT. This translates into CATRDRETNTGELFF.

This clonotype was counted many times. The CDR3, as DNA: TGCAGCGGTTGGCGGACCACAGATACGCAGTATTTT. The encoded protein is CSGWRTTDTQYF. The chain is built from TRBV29-1 and TRBJ2-3; D uncertain. The CDR3 is 12 amino acids. CDR1 SQVTM and CDR2 ANQGSEA come from the germline V gene. The V end was cut by 7 bases, the J end by 2 bases, with 10 bases between.

The chain has TRBV9 and TRBJ2-3; D perhaps matches TRBD1 (6 bases). Trimming shortened V by 4 bases and J by 4 bases, and 13 bases separated the two germline ends. Germline CDR1 and CDR2: SGDLS and YYNGEE. The CDR3 has 14 amino acids. The CDR3 loop is CASSSGTWADTQYF. CDR3 DNA: TGTGCCAGCAGCTCCGGGACATGGGCAGATACGCAGTATTTT.